This T cell receptor (beta chain) was documented in a study of CD8 T cells in Susac syndrome. V gave up 1 base and J gave up 7 bases, with 17 bases separating them. Germline loops: CDR1 MGHRA, CDR2 YSYEKL. The CDR3 sequence is 16 residues long. Random hexamers served to reverse transcribe roughly 0.45 to 1 ug RNA. TCRdb ran MiXCR on the immunoSEQ multiplex PCR reads and lists one entry per CDR3 protein. Here the sample spans under 200,000 distinct CDR3 sequences, 95% being singletons. The receptor was derived from a human donor with multiple sclerosis. Sequenced: CD8+ T cells from PBMCs. The gene calls are TRBV4-1 and TRBJ2-1; TRBD2 is a possible D gene (5 bases). The CDR3 region is CASSQVLRDGVNEQFF. Here the CDR3 DNA reads TGCGCCAGCAGCCAAGTCCTCCGGGATGGAGTGAATGAGCAGTTCTTC.